This T cell receptor beta chain was identified during a study of cytomegalovirus exposure and HLA in healthy donors. PCR involved 60 Vbeta and 13 Jbeta primers. Sequencing used immunoSEQ multiplex PCR; TCRdb keeps in-frame clones, though not all of them. The sample contains fewer than 250,000 clones, 79% of which appear only once. Points on this clone: Its antigen is still unknown.

Broader study findings: Researchers reported in a later analysis that common viral pathogens appeared linked to several top clusters. Later analysis found that TCR beta chains associated with HLA were more clonally expanded than other, equally common chains. Immune exposure information comprised only CMV serostatus.

V trimming: 7 bases; J trimming: 3 bases; junction bases outside the gene matches: 4. CDR3 length equals 13 residues. The germline gives CDR1 MNHEY, CDR2 SVGAGI. This rearrangement joins TRBV6-5 to TRBJ1-2; 8 bases line up with TRBD1. Sample: PBMCs. This clonotype was sampled from a woman between 50 and 59 years old in good health and CMV-seronegative. CDR3 nucleotide sequence: TGTGCCAGCACCCCGGACAGGGACTATGGCTACACCTTC. It yields the protein CASTPDRDYGYTF.